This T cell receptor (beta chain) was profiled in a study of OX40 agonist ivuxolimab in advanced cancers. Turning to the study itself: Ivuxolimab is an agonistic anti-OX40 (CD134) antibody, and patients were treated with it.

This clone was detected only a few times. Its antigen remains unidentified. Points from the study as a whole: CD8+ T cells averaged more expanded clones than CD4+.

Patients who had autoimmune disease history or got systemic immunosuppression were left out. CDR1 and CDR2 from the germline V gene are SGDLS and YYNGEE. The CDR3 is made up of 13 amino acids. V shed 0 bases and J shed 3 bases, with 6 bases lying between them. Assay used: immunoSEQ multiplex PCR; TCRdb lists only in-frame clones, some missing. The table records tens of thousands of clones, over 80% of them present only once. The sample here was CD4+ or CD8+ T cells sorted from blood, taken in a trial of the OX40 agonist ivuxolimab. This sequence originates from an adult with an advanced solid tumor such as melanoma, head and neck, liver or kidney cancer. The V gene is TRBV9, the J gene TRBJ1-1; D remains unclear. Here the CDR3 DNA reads TGTGCCAGCAGCGTAGGTACAGACACTGAAGCTTTCTTT. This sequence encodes CASSVGTDTEAFF. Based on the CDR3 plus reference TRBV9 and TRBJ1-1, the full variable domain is DSGVTQTPKHLITATGQRVTLRCSPRSGDLSVYWYQQSLDQGLQFLIQYYNGEERAKGNILERFSAQQFPDLHSELNLSSLELGDSALYFCASSVGTDTEAFFGQGTRLTVV.